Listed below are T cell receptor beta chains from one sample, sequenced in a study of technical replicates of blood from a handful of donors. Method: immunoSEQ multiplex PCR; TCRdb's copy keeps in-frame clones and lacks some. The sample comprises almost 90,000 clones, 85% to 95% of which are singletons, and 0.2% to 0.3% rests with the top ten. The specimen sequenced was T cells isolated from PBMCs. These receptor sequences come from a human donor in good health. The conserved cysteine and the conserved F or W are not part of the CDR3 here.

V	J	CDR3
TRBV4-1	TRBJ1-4	ASSLQDGTDEKLF
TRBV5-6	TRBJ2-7	ASSLGGLAGVYEQY
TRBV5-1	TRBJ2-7	ASRALAGRYEQY
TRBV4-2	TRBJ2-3	ASSQRPAGAVGDTQY
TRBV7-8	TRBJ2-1	ASSLAPWTGNNEQF
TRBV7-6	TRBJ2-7	ASSPGTLVYEQY
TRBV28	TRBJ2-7	ASSTQRLIILEQY
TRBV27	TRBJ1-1	ASTRVRGAFHFTEAF
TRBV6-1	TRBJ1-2	ASSEIGQGNYGYT
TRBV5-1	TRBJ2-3	ASSSNTDTQY
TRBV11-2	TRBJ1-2	ASSPGGRGHYGYT
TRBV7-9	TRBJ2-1	ASSSLGTSGNDEQF
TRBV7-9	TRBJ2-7	ASSLVGGGGYEQY
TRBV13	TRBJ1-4	ASSLGRSATNEKLF
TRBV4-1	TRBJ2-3	ASSQFLADLTDTQY
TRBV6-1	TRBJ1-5	ASSDLYSGNQPQH
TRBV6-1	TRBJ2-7	ASSERGFYEQY
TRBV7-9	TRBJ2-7	ASSTGTGGEQY
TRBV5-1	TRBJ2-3	ASSLAVTGGVTDTQY
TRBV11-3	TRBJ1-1	ASSFTSGTEAF
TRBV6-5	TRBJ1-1	ASSWTLMNTEAF
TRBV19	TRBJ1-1	ASSTPRQGSGTEAF
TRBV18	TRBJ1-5	ASSPPGQGARYSNQPQH
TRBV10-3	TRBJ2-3	AISPDSGRWDTQY
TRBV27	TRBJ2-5	ASSFRTAKETQY
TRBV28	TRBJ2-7	ASSLLLVGRSSYEQY
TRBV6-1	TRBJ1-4	ASSHGELF
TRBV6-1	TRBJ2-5	ASRIGVATETQY
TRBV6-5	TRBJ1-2	ASSPSNSGGYT
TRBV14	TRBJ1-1	ASRGAAEAF
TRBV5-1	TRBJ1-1	ASSSEQGARTF
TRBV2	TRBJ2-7	ASSVIRIGDEQY
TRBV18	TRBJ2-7	ASSPVRQGPYEQY
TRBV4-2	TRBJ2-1	ASSQARFSYNEQF
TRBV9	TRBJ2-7	ASSPRSGLAGGPSYEQY
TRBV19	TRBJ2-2	ASSIILAANTGELF
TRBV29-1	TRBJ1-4	SVASGTGHEKLF
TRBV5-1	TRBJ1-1	ASSVDWNTEAF
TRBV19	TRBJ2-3	ASSINLVSTDTQY
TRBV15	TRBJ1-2	ATSRRDRGAKVYGYT
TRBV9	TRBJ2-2	ASSVRLAGGNTGELF
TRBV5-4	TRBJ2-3	ASSRDTDTQY
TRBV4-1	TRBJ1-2	ASSQAGLPLGGYT
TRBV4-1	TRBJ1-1	ASSPTALNTEAF
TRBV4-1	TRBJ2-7	ASSQPSVGGLGGSYEQY
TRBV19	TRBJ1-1	ASSPTQGMNTEAF
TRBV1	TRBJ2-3	TSSLWTGTSTDTQY
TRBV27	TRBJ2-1	ASSFLVSRGEQF
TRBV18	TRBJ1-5	ASSEDSLNQPQH
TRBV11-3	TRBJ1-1	ASSLWTALVNTEAF
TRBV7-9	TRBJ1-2	ASSLEAGHGYT
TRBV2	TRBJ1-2	ASSTGGFSYGYT
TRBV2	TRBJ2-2	ASSERGSGNTGELF
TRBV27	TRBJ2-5	ASRVSWAGGLQETQY
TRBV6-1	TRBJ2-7	ASSDRSYEQY